The sample holds a few counts of the clone carrying this T cell receptor (beta chain). The germline V gene has CDR1 MDHEN and CDR2 SYDVKM. V was shortened by 1 base and J by 6 bases, with 7 bases between the two germline ends. This CDR3 has 12 residues. The data belong to a study of T cells in Graves' hyperthyroidism and ophthalmopathy. Researchers amplified the TCR beta CDR3 regions from RNA transcripts. A first-round RT-PCR of the TCR CDR3 used the HTBI primer set. TCRdb passed the multiplex PCR reads through MiXCR, listing each CDR3 protein once. The repertoire holds around 490,000 distinct CDR3 sequences, with 20% as singletons.

Sequencing was done on a sample of blood. This clonotype was sampled from a man aged 35-49 years with Graves' ophthalmopathy. This chain links TRBV28 with TRBJ2-7; D remains ambiguous. The CDR3 bases are TGTGCCAGCAGTTTATTAAGCTTCGAGCAGTACTTC. Its translation: CASSLLSFEQYF.